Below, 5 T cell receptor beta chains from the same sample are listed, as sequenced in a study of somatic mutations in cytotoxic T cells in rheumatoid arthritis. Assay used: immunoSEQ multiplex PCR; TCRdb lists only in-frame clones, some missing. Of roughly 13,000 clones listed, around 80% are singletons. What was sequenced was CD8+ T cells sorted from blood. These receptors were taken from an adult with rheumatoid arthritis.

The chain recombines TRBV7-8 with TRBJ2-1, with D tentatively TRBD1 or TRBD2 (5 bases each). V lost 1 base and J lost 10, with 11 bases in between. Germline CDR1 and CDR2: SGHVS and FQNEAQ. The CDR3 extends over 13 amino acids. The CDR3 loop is CASSLGDPREQFF. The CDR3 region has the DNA TGTGCCAGCAGCTTAGGGGACCCACGGGAGCAGTTCTTC.

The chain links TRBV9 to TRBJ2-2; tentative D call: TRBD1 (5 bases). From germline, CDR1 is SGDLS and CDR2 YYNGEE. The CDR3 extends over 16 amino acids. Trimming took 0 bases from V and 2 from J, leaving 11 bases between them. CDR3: CASSVGQSSNTGELFF. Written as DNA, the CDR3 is TGTGCCAGCAGCGTAGGACAGAGCTCCAACACCGGGGAGCTGTTTTTT.

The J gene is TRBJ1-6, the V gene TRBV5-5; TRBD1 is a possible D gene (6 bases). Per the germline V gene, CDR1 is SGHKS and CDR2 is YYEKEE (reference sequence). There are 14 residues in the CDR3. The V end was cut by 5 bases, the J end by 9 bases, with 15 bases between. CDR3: CASSWGRLGSPLHF. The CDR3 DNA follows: TGTGCCAGCAGTTGGGGGCGGTTGGGTTCACCCCTCCACTTT.

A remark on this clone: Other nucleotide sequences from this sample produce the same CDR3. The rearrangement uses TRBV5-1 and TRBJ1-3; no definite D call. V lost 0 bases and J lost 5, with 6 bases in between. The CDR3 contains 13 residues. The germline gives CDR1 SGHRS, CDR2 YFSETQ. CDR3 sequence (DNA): TGCGCCAGCAGCTTGGATTTCAGAAACACCATATATTTT. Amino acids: CASSLDFRNTIYF.

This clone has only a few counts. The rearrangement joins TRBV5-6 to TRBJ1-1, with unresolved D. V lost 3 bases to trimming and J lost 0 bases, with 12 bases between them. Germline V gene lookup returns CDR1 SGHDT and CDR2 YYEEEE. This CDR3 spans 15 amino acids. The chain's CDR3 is CASSSLPRLNTEAFF. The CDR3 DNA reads TGTGCCAGCAGCTCCCTGCCCAGGTTGAACACTGAAGCTTTCTTT.